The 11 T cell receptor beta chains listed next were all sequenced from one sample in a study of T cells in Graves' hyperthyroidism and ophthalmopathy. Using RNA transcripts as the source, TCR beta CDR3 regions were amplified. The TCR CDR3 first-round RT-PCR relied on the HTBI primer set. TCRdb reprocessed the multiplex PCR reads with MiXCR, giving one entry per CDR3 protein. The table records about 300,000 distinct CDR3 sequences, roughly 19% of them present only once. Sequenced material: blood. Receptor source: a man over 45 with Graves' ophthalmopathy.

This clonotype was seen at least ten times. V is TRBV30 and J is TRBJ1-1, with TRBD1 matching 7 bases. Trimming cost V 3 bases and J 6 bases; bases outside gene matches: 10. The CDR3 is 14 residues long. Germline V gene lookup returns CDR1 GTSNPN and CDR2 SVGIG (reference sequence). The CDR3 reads CAWRASRGAPEAFF. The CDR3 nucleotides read TGTGCCTGGAGAGCGAGCAGGGGGGCCCCTGAAGCTTTCTTT. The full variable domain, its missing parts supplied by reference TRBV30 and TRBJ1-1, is SQTIHQWPATLVQPVGSPLSLECTVEGTSNPNLYWYRQAAGRGLQLLFYSVGIGQISSEVPQNLSASRPQDRQFILSSKKLLLSDSGFYLCAWRASRGAPEAFFGQGTRLTVV.

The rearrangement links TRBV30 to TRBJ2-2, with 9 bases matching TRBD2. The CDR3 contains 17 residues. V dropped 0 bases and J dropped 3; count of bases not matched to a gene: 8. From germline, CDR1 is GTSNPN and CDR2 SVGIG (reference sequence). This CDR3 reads CAWSVSGGRADTGELFF. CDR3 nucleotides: TGTGCCTGGAGTGTTTCTGGCGGGAGGGCCGACACCGGGGAGCTGTTTTTT.

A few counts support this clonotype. The CDR3 nucleotides read TGTGCCAGCATCCTGACGGGGGAGACCCAGTACTTC. Its translation: CASILTGETQYF. The V gene is TRBV7-9, the J gene TRBJ2-5; D possibly corresponds to TRBD2 (5 bases). The length of the CDR3 is 12 residues. CDR1 SEHNR and CDR2 FQNEAQ come from the germline V gene (reference sequence). The V end was cut by 7 bases, the J end by 5 bases, with 11 bases between.

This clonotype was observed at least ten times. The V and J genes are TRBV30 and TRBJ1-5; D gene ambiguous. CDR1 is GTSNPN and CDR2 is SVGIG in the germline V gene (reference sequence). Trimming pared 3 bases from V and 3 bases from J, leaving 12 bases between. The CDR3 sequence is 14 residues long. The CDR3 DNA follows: TGTGCCTGGAGCTATAACTGGGACAATCAGCCCCAGCATTTT. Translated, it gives CAWSYNWDNQPQHF.

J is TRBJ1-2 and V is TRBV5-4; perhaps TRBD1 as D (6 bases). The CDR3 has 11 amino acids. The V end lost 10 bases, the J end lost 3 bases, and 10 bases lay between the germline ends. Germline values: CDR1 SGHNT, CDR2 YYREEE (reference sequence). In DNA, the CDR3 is TGTGCCGGACAGACGGACTATGGCTACACCTTC. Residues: CAGQTDYGYTF.

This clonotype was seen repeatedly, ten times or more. The CDR3 bases are TGTGCCAGCAGCCCACGGGGACACACTGAAGCTTTCTTT. Amino acids: CASSPRGHTEAFF. The chain employs TRBV9 and TRBJ1-1, with a weak D call TRBD1 (5 bases). V lost 4 bases and J lost 3, with 10 bases in between. The germline CDR1 and CDR2 sequences are SGDLS and YYNGEE. CDR3 length: 13 amino acids.

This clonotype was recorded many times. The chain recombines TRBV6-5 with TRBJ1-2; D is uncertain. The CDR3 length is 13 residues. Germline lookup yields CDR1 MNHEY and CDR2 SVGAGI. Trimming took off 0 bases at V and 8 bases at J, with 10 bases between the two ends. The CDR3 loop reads CASSYSSGWGYTF. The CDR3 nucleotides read TGTGCCAGCAGTTACTCGTCAGGCTGGGGCTACACCTTC.

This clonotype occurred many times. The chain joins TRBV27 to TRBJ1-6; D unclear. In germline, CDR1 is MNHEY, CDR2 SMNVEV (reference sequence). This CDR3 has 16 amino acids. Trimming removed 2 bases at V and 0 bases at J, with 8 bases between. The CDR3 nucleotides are TGTGCCAGCAGTTTAGAGGGTAGCTCCTATAATTCACCCCTCCACTTT. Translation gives CASSLEGSSYNSPLHF.

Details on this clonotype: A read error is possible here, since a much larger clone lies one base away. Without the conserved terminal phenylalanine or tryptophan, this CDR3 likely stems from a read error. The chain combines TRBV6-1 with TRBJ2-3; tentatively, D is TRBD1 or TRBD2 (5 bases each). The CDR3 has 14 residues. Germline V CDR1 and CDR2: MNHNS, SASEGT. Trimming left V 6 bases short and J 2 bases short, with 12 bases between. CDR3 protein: CASRKGPDTDTQYL. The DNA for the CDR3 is TGTGCCAGCAGAAAGGGACCCGACACAGATACGCAGTATCTT.

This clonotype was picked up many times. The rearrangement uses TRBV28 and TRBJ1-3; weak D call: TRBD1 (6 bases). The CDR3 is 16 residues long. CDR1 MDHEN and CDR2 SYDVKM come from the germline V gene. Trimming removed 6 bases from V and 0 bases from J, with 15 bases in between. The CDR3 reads CASSHTLTGSGNTIYF. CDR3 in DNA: TGTGCCAGCAGCCATACTCTGACAGGCTCTGGAAACACCATATATTTT.

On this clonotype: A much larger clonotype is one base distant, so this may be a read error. CDR3 DNA: TGCGTCAGCGGGCGGGAAGGCTCCTACAATGAGCAGTTCTTC. It specifies CVSGREGSYNEQFF. The chain carries TRBV5-1 and TRBJ2-1, with D possibly matching TRBD2 (6 bases). CDR3 length equals 14 residues. Germline assignment: CDR1 SGHRS and CDR2 YFSETQ.